This passage covers 15 T cell receptor beta chains from one sample sequenced in a study of Ad26.COV2.S vaccination and SARS-CoV-2 variants. The assay was immunoSEQ multiplex PCR, and TCRdb's table has in-frame clones only and misses some. This repertoire shows almost 400,000 clones, 75% to 90% found once; its top ten account for 1.9%. Described treatment: some 20 received Ad26.COV2.S at low or high dose, single or two shots; five or six received placebo; per-sample allocation not given. Sampling took place 63 days after the first vaccine or placebo injection. This specimen was peripheral blood, taken in a trial of Ad26.COV2.S vaccine versus placebo. The origin of the receptors is a person between 18 and 65 years old who received the Ad26.COV2.S COVID-19 vaccine or a placebo.

The chain combines TRBV5-1 with TRBJ1-1; TRBD1 matches 9 bases. The CDR3 has 13 residues. V lost 0 bases, J lost 10 bases, and 4 bases stayed unmatched. Germline CDR1 is SGHRS and CDR2 is YFSETQ. The CDR3 DNA reads as TGCGCCAGCAGCTTGGACAGGGGGCTGGGAGCTTTCTTT. Translation: CASSLDRGLGAFF. The full variable domain, its missing parts supplied by reference TRBV5-1 and TRBJ1-1, is KAGVTQTPRYLIKTRGQQVTLSCSPISGHRSVSWYQQTPGQGLQFLFEYFSETQRNKGNFPGRFSGRQFSNSRSEMNVSTLELGDSALYLCASSLDRGLGAFFGQGTRLTVV.

This clone was seen at least ten times. The genes are TRBV10-1 and TRBJ2-5; 9 bases match TRBD1. The CDR3 covers 15 residues. Germline trimming cut 10 bases from V and 5 bases from J; bases unmatched to any gene: 14. Germline CDR1 is WNHNN and CDR2 is SYGVQD (reference sequence). The CDR3 region is CAISVPGQGKETQYF. The DNA of the CDR3 is TGCGCCATCTCAGTCCCGGGACAGGGAAAGGAGACCCAGTACTTC.

The rearrangement uses TRBV6-5 and TRBJ1-2; D perhaps matches TRBD1 (5 bases). CDR3 length: 13 residues. The ends were cut back, 8 bases at V and 0 bases at J, with 10 bases in the middle. Germline CDR1 reads MNHEY; CDR2 reads SVGAGI. CDR3 bases: TGTGCCAGCGTACAGGCTCCTAACTATGGCTACACCTTC. Amino acids: CASVQAPNYGYTF.

This clone has only one observation. The chain recombines TRBV30 with TRBJ2-2; no reliable D call. The ends were cut back, 3 bases at V and 8 bases at J, with 16 bases in the middle. The CDR3 has 14 amino acids. Per germline, CDR1 GTSNPN and CDR2 SVGIG (reference sequence). CDR3 DNA sequence: TGTGCCTGGAGGCGGTTGGGGATTTTAGGGGAGCTGTTTTTT. Translation gives CAWRRLGILGELFF.

This clone has only a few counts. This chain links TRBV4-3 with TRBJ1-3; the D gene is possibly TRBD1 (6 bases). The CDR3 length is 16 residues. CDR1 and CDR2 from the germline V gene are LGHNA and YSLEER. The V and J ends lost 0 bases and 2 bases respectively, with 11 bases between them. CDR3 sequence reads: CASSQDRAGAGNTIYF. CDR3 bases: TGCGCCAGCAGCCAAGATCGCGCAGGGGCTGGAAACACCATATATTTT.

The genes are TRBV28 and TRBJ1-6; TRBD1 matches 11 bases. The junction had 6 bases not matched to a gene; V was cut back by 6 bases and J by 2 bases. Looked up from germline, CDR1 is MDHEN and CDR2 is SYDVKM. This CDR3 has 17 amino acids. The CDR3 is CASSLGQGATYNSPLHF. The CDR3 DNA reads as TGTGCCAGCAGCCTAGGACAGGGGGCCACCTATAATTCACCCCTCCACTTT. The entire variable domain, with the rest obtained from reference TRBV28 and TRBJ1-6, is as follows: DVKVTQSSRYLVKRTGEKVFLECVQDMDHENMFWYRQDPGLGLRLIYFSYDVKMKEKGDIPEGYSVSREKKERFSLILESASTNQTSMYLCASSLGQGATYNSPLHFGNGTRLTVT.

This clone was found once. The chain uses TRBV2 and TRBJ2-7, with 7 bases fitting TRBD2. CDR1 SNHLY and CDR2 FYNNEI come from the germline V gene. With 7 bases clipped from V and 2 bases from J, the junction kept 11 bases outside the gene matches. The CDR3 totals 15 residues. The CDR3 sequence is CASKGRGESPYEQYF. CDR3 in DNA: TGTGCCAGCAAGGGGAGGGGCGAGAGTCCCTACGAGCAGTACTTC.

This clone was seen only once. The genes are TRBV25-1 and TRBJ1-2, with 8 positions matching TRBD1. The V gene end was trimmed by 5 bases and the J gene end by 6 bases; junction bases not matched to a gene: 8. From germline, CDR1 is MGHDK and CDR2 SYGVNS. The CDR3 totals 14 residues. The CDR3 sequence is CASSPWTGSDGYTF. The CDR3 DNA reads as TGTGCCAGCAGTCCCTGGACAGGGTCAGATGGCTACACCTTC.

V and J are TRBV7-6 and TRBJ1-3, with 7 nucleotides matching TRBD1. Per germline, CDR1 SGHVS and CDR2 FNYEAQ. The V segment lost 6 bases and the J segment 1 base; nucleotides outside the gene matches: 9. The CDR3 runs 16 residues. The CDR3 region has the DNA TGTGCCAGCAGTTCCACTCCGACAGGGTCTGGAAACACCATATATTTT. Translation: CASSSTPTGSGNTIYF.

The chain couples TRBV12-5 to TRBJ2-5, with D possibly being TRBD2 (6 bases). Trimming cost V 6 bases and J 5 bases, with 13 bases left between them. In germline, CDR1 is LGHNT, CDR2 FRNRAP. This CDR3 has 13 residues. The CDR3 is CASGKGGRETQYF. The CDR3 coding sequence is TGTGCTAGTGGGAAGGGAGGAAGGGAGACCCAGTACTTC.

DNA for the CDR3: TGTGCCAGCAGTGAAATAGGGGTGAACACTGAAGCTTTCTTT. This sequence encodes CASSEIGVNTEAFF. This rearrangement joins TRBV6-1 to TRBJ1-1; D may be TRBD1 (5 bases). The CDR3 is 14 residues long. The germline V gene encodes CDR1 MNHNS and CDR2 SASEGT. Between the trimmed V and J ends, which lost 2 bases and 0 bases, there was a span of 7 bases.

The V call is TRBV28, the J call TRBJ2-1; D is ambiguous. From germline, CDR1 is MDHEN and CDR2 SYDVKM. The V end lost 3 bases, the J end lost 0 bases, and 9 bases lay between the germline ends. This CDR3 is built from 15 residues. In DNA form, the CDR3 reads TGTGCCAGCAGTTTGTCACCCCCCTCCTACAATGAGCAGTTCTTC. Its translation: CASSLSPPSYNEQFF.

V gene TRBV3-1 (or the pseudogene TRBV3-2) combines with J gene TRBJ2-3; tentative D call: TRBD2 (6 bases). Germline CDR1 is LGHDT and CDR2 is YNNKEL (reference sequence). This CDR3 has 14 amino acids. Trimming took off 5 bases at V and 0 bases at J, with 9 bases between the two ends. The DNA for the CDR3 is TGTGCCAGCAGCGGGAGGTGGAGCACAGATACGCAGTATTTT. This encodes CASSGRWSTDTQYF.

This clone was recorded once. V usage is TRBV3-1 (or the pseudogene TRBV3-2) and J usage is TRBJ2-1, with D unresolved. The CDR3 contains 13 residues. Trimming removed 1 base at V and 9 bases at J, with 10 bases between. Germline V gene data show CDR1 as LGHDT and CDR2 as YNNKEL (reference sequence). In DNA form, the CDR3 reads TGTGCCAGCAGCCAAGGACGGGTCGGTGAGCAGTTCTTC. Translating gives CASSQGRVGEQFF.

This clone was seen only once. A much larger clonotype is one base distant, so this may be a read error. The CDR3 DNA reads as TGTGCCAGCAGTGACAGGGAAACAGATACGCAGTATTTT. Translated, it gives CASSDRETDTQYF. The V gene is TRBV6-1, the J gene TRBJ2-3, with TRBD1 as a possible D gene (5 bases). The V gene's germline CDR1 is MNHNS and CDR2 SASEGT. CDR3 size: 13 residues. The germline V and J ends were trimmed by 3 bases and 3 bases, with 7 bases remaining between them.